This T cell receptor (beta chain) was captured in a study of cytomegalovirus exposure and HLA in healthy donors. Regarding the study as a whole: What was likely a sequencing artifact was a cluster of highly shared sequence variants.

In the PCR, 60 Vbeta and 13 Jbeta primers were used. Using immunoSEQ multiplex PCR, the repertoire was profiled, and TCRdb retains in-frame clones only, with some absent. The sample shows around 110,000 clones, about 74% of them seen only once. The CDR3 consists of 14 residues. V dropped 1 base and J dropped 0 bases, with 7 bases sitting between them. CDR1 and CDR2 (germline): GTSNPN, SVGIG (reference sequence). On this clone: What it binds is unknown.

This receptor was obtained from a woman aged 40 to 50 in good health and CMV-seropositive. The V and J genes are TRBV30 and TRBJ2-1, with D possibly matching TRBD2 (5 bases). The specimen sequenced was PBMCs. The CDR3 coding sequence is TGTGCCTGGAGTGCGGGGTACTCCTACAATGAGCAGTTCTTC. Its translation is CAWSAGYSYNEQFF.